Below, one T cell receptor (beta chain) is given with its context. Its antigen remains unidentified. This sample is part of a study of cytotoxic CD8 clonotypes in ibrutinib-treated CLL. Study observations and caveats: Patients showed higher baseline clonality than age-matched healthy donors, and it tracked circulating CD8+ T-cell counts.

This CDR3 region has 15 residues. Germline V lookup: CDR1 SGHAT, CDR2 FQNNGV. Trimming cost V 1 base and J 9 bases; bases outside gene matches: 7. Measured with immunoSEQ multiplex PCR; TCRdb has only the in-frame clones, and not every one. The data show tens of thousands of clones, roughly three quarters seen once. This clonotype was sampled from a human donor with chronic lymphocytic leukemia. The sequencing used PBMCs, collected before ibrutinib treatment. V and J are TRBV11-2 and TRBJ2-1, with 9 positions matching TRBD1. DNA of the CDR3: TGTGCCAGCAGCTTAGTGGGACAGGGTTGGGGTGAGCAGTTCTTC. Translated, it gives CASSLVGQGWGEQFF.